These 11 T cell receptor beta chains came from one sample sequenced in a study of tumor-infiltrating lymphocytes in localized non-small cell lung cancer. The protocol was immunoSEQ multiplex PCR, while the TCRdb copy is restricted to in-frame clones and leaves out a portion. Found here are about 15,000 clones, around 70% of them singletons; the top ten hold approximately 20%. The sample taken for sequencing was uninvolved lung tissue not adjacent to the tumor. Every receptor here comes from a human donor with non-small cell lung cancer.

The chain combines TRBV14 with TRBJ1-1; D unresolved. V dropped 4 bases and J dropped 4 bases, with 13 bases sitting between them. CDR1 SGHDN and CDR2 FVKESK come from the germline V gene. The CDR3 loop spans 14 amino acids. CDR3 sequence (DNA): TGTGCCAGCAGCCCCGGACCCCCGAGCACTGAAGCTTTCTTT. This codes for CASSPGPPSTEAFF.

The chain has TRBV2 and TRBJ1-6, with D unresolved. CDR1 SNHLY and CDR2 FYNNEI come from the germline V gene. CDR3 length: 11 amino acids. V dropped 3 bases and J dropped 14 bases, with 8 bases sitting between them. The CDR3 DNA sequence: TGTGCCAGCAGTGAGCCTGGCACCCTCCACTTT. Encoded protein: CASSEPGTLHF.

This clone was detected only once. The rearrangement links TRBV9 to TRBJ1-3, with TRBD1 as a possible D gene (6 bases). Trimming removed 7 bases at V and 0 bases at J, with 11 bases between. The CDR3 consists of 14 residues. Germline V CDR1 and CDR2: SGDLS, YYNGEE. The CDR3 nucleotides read TGTGCCAGCGGAACAGGGAGCTCTGGAAACACCATATATTTT. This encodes CASGTGSSGNTIYF. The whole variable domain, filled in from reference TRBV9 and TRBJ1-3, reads DSGVTQTPKHLITATGQRVTLRCSPRSGDLSVYWYQQSLDQGLQFLIQYYNGEERAKGNILERFSAQQFPDLHSELNLSSLELGDSALYFCASGTGSSGNTIYFGEGSWLTVV.

This CDR3 is CASSFPGTSGNEQFF. For the CDR3, the DNA is TGCGCCAGCAGCTTCCCCGGGACTAGCGGCAATGAGCAGTTCTTC. The chain couples TRBV4-1 to TRBJ2-1; 11 nucleotides agree with TRBD2. This CDR3 has 15 amino acids. The V segment lost 5 bases and the J segment 6 bases; nucleotides outside the gene matches: 6. Germline V lookup: CDR1 MGHRA, CDR2 YSYEKL.

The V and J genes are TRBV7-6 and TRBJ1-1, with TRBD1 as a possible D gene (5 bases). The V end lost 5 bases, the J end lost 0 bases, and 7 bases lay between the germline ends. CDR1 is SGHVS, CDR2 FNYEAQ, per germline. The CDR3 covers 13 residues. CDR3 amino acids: CASSPTVNTEAFF. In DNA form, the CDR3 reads TGTGCCAGCAGCCCGACAGTGAACACTGAAGCTTTCTTT.

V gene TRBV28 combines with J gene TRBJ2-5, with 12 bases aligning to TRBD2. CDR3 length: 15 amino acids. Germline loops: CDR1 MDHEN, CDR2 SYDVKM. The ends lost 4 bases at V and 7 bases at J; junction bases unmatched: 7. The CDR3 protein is CASSSPLAGGWTQYF. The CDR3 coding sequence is TGTGCCAGCAGTTCCCCACTAGCGGGGGGATGGACCCAGTACTTC.

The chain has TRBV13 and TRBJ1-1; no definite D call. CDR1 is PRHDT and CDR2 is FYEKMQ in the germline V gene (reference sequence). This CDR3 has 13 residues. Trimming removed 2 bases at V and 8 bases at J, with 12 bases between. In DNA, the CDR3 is TGTGCCAGCAGCTTATCGGAATGGTCCGAAGCTTTCTTT. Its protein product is CASSLSEWSEAFF. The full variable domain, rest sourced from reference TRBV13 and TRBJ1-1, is AAGVIQSPRHLIKEKRETATLKCYPIPRHDTVYWYQQGPGQDPQFLISFYEKMQSDKGSIPDRFSAQQFSDYHSELNMSSLELGDSALYFCASSLSEWSEAFFGQGTRLTVV.

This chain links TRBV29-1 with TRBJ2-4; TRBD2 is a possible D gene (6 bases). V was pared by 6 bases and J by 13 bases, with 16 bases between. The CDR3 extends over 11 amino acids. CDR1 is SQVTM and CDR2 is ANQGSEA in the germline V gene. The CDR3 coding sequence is TGCAGCGTCGAATCGACTAGGCGCCAGTACTTC. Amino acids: CSVESTRRQYF. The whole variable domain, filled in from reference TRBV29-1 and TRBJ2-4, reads SAVISQKPSRDICQRGTSLTIQCQVDSQVTMMFWYRQQPGQSLTLIATANQGSEATYESGFVIDKFPISRPNLTFSTLTVSNMSPEDSSIYLCSVESTRRQYFGAGTRLSVL.

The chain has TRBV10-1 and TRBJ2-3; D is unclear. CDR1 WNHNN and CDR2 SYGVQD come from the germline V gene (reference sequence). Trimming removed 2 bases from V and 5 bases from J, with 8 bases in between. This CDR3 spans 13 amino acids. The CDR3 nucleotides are TGCGCCAGCAGTGAGGCCAAGCTAGATACGCAGTATTTT. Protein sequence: CASSEAKLDTQYF.

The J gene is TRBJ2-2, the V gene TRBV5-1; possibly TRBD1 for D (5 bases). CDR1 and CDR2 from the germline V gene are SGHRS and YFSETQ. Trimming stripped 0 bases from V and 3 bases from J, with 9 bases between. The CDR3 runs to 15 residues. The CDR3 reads CASSLAGYDTGELFF. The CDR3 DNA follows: TGCGCCAGCAGCTTGGCAGGGTATGACACCGGGGAGCTGTTTTTT. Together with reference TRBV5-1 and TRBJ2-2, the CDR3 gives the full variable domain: KAGVTQTPRYLIKTRGQQVTLSCSPISGHRSVSWYQQTPGQGLQFLFEYFSETQRNKGNFPGRFSGRQFSNSRSEMNVSTLELGDSALYLCASSLAGYDTGELFFGEGSRLTVL.

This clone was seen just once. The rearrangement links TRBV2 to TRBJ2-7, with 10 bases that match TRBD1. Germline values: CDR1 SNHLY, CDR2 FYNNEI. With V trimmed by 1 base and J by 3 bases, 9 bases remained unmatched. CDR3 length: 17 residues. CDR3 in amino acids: CASSEGGTGDFLYEQYF. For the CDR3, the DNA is TGTGCCAGCAGTGAAGGCGGGACAGGGGATTTTCTCTACGAGCAGTACTTC. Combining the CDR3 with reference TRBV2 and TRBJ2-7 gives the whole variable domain EPEVTQTPSHQVTQMGQEVILRCVPISNHLYFYWYRQILGQKVEFLVSFYNNEISEKSEIFDDQFSVERPDGSNFTLKIRSTKLEDSAMYFCASSEGGTGDFLYEQYFGPGTRLTVT.